These 6 T cell receptor beta chains came from one sample sequenced in a study of identical twins. Each CDR3 protein gets one entry after TCRdb re-called the 5' RACE reads with MiXCR. The sample contains about 570,000 distinct CDR3 sequences, around a tenth of which appear only once. The same data also went into a second study, on yellow fever vaccine responses in identical twins.

Material: PBMCs. These receptors were obtained from a woman between 18 and 29 years old in good health.

This clonotype was seen ten or more times. The chain carries TRBV30 and TRBJ2-1; D is uncertain. Deletions cut 4 bases from V and 5 bases from J, with 6 bases between. The CDR3 is 11 amino acids. Germline CDR1 and CDR2: GTSNPN and SVGIG (reference sequence). The CDR3 loop reads CAWTFHNEQFF. The CDR3 bases are TGTGCCTGGACATTCCACAATGAGCAGTTCTTC.

This clonotype appeared a few times. V gene TRBV18 combines with J gene TRBJ2-3, with a tentative D call TRBD2 (5 bases). Germline-derived CDR1 and CDR2 are KGHSH and LQKENI. The CDR3 runs 16 residues. With 0 bases removed from V and 0 bases from J, the gap between germline ends came to 10 bases. In DNA, the CDR3 is TGTGCCAGCTCACCACCGAGCGGTGCTAGCACAGATACGCAGTATTTT. Its translation: CASSPPSGASTDTQYF.

The chain carries TRBV10-3 and TRBJ2-7; TRBD2 matches 7 bases. The trim removed 0 bases at V and 0 bases at J, leaving 8 bases unmatched. Germline V lookup: CDR1 ENHRY, CDR2 SYGVKD. CDR3 size: 17 residues. The CDR3 spells CAISESLAASYSYEQYF. As DNA, the CDR3 is TGTGCCATCAGTGAGTCGCTAGCGGCATCCTACTCCTACGAGCAGTACTTC.

This clonotype was counted ten times or more. The chain employs TRBV10-3 and TRBJ2-3; 8 nucleotides align to TRBD2. The CDR3 length is 14 residues. The germline V gene has CDR1 ENHRY and CDR2 SYGVKD. After removal of 6 bases from V and 7 bases from J, the junction contained 9 bases not matched to a gene. The CDR3, as DNA: TGTGCCATCAGCGCCTCTGAGCGGGAGTATACGCAGTATTTT. Translated: CAISASEREYTQYF.

This clonotype was detected only a few times. The chain links TRBV7-2 to TRBJ2-3; unclear D gene. The CDR3 runs to 14 residues. Per germline, CDR1 SGHTA and CDR2 FQGNSA. V lost 5 bases to trimming and J lost 6 bases, with 15 bases between them. In DNA form, the CDR3 reads TGTGCCAGCAGCCAAGCCAGGTCCTCGGATACGCAGTATTTT. This encodes CASSQARSSDTQYF.

This clonotype was observed once. The chain combines TRBV19 with TRBJ2-1; a weak D match, TRBD1 (9 bases). Germline lookup yields CDR1 LNHDA and CDR2 SQIVND (reference sequence). Trimming cost V 8 bases and J 9 bases, with 17 bases left between them. The CDR3 totals 13 residues. The CDR3 DNA is TGTGCCAGTGCGGGGGGACAGGGAGGTGAGCAGTTCTTC. Translated, it gives CASAGGQGGEQFF.